These T cell receptor beta chains were read from a single sample in a study of T cells expressing NK-cell markers. From its re-call of the 5' RACE reads, TCRdb lists each CDR3 protein once, without DNA. The repertoire shows about 2,000 distinct CDR3 sequences; the top ten hold roughly 69%. The sample consisted of blood T cells: a sorted CD56 or NKG2C T cell subset, CD4+ or CD8+ T cells, or bulk PBMC T cells (not recorded which). These receptors all come from a woman in her late teens or twenties in good health. The CDR3 runs from the conserved cysteine through the conserved F or W. The order of the fields is clone size, J gene, V gene, CDR3 protein. Size is omitted from some rows. Given values are once, few, many or a class for expanded clones.

-,TRBJ1-4,TRBV6-2/TRBV6-3,CASSSGQIQEKLFF
-,TRBJ2-3,TRBV6-4,CASSGGATDTQYF
large,TRBJ2-2,TRBV27,CASWTGDTGELFF
-,TRBJ1-1,TRBV20-1,CSATPSRGNTEAFF
medium-sized,TRBJ2-2,TRBV2,CASSAGNTGELFF
-,TRBJ1-4,TRBV5-1,CASSLAPPATNEKLFF
medium-sized,TRBJ2-1,TRBV6-2/TRBV6-3,CASRLPGLEFGEQFF
-,TRBJ2-1,TRBV14,CASSQGDNEQFF
medium-sized,TRBJ2-7,TRBV20-1,CSASGLRLYEQYF
medium-sized,TRBJ2-1,TRBV5-1,CASSLASGKIEQFF
-,TRBJ1-5,TRBV6-1,CASSGDNGSNQPQHF